The 8 T cell receptor beta chains listed next were all sequenced from one sample in a study of shared clonotypes between healthy human individuals. Assay: immunoSEQ multiplex PCR; the TCRdb copy retains only in-frame clones and omits some. The repertoire holds roughly 1 million clones, with about 75% as singletons. The sample consisted of memory CD4+ T cells sorted from blood. Regarding subset: CD45RA-negative fraction. These receptors were obtained from a man younger than 35 in good health.

The chain carries TRBV6-5 and TRBJ2-7; tentative D call: TRBD2 (6 bases). Trimming removed 6 bases from V and 0 bases from J, with 12 bases in between. This CDR3 region has 14 residues. Germline CDR1 and CDR2: MNHEY and SVGAGI. In nucleotides, the CDR3 is TGTGCCAGCAGATCCTCCGGGAGCTCCTACGAGCAGTACTTC. Translation: CASRSSGSSYEQYF.

A word on this clone: The sample carries other DNA sequences with the same CDR3. The chain recombines TRBV7-2 with TRBJ1-5; unclear D gene. The CDR3 is made up of 14 amino acids. Per germline, CDR1 SGHTA and CDR2 FQGNSA. The ends were cut back, 4 bases at V and 4 bases at J, with 11 bases in the middle. The CDR3 DNA sequence: TGTGCCAGCAGCTCGAGGAGGGATAATCAGCCCCAGCATTTT. It encodes CASSSRRDNQPQHF.

This clone was observed a handful of times. This chain uses TRBV19 with TRBJ2-1, with D perhaps matching TRBD2 (5 bases). Germline V CDR1 and CDR2: LNHDA, SQIVND (reference sequence). Trimming took off 3 bases at V and 9 bases at J, with 9 bases between the two ends. The CDR3 totals 12 residues. The DNA for the CDR3 is TGTGCCAGTAGTATTAAAAGCGGTGAGCAGTTCTTC. Translated, it gives CASSIKSGEQFF.

The rearrangement joins TRBV7-8 to TRBJ2-5; tentatively, D is TRBD1 (5 bases). CDR1 SGHVS and CDR2 FQNEAQ come from the germline V gene. Trimming took off 5 bases at V and 1 base at J, with 8 bases between the two ends. CDR3 length equals 13 residues. This chain's CDR3 is CASSQGLQETQYF. The CDR3 nucleotides read TGTGCCAGCAGCCAGGGTCTCCAAGAGACCCAGTACTTC.

The chain has TRBV27 and TRBJ2-7, with 16 bases that match TRBD2. Unmatched junction bases numbered 11, after V lost 6 bases and J lost 6 bases. Germline-derived CDR1 and CDR2 are MNHEY and SMNVEV (reference sequence). The CDR3 has 17 amino acids. CDR3 coding DNA: TGTGCCAGCAGCGCCGACCCCGGGACTAGCGGGAGGGGCGAGCAGTACTTC. Amino acid sequence: CASSADPGTSGRGEQYF.

In DNA, the CDR3 is TGTGCCAGCAGAGGCCGAGAGTTCCAAGAGACCCAGTACTTC. Protein sequence: CASRGREFQETQYF. V usage is TRBV14 and J usage is TRBJ2-5, with D hard to call. The germline V gene has CDR1 SGHDN and CDR2 FVKESK. The CDR3 loop spans 14 amino acids. V lost 6 bases and J lost 1, with 12 bases in between.

The genes are TRBV30 and TRBJ2-7; tentative D call: TRBD1 (6 bases). Trimming took 0 bases from V and 6 from J, leaving 15 bases between them. The germline V gene encodes CDR1 GTSNPN and CDR2 SVGIG (reference sequence). The CDR3 totals 14 residues. CDR3 nucleotide sequence: TGTGCCTGGAGTGTACCAGGGGCTATCCTCGAGCAGTACTTC. This translates into CAWSVPGAILEQYF. Drawing the rest from reference TRBV30 and TRBJ2-7, the complete variable domain is SQTIHQWPATLVQPVGSPLSLECTVEGTSNPNLYWYRQAAGRGLQLLFYSVGIGQISSEVPQNLSASRPQDRQFILSSKKLLLSDSGFYLCAWSVPGAILEQYFGPGTRLTVT.

This clone was seen only a few times. This chain connects TRBV29-1 to TRBJ1-1; D call uncertain. CDR1 SQVTM and CDR2 ANQGSEA come from the germline V gene. This CDR3 spans 13 amino acids. Trimming left V 3 bases short and J 4 bases short, with 12 bases between. DNA of the CDR3: TGCAGCGTTGATGGAGGGTTGGGCACTGAAGCTTTCTTT. Its translation is CSVDGGLGTEAFF. Full variable domain (outside the CDR3, taken from reference TRBV29-1 and TRBJ1-1): SAVISQKPSRDICQRGTSLTIQCQVDSQVTMMFWYRQQPGQSLTLIATANQGSEATYESGFVIDKFPISRPNLTFSTLTVSNMSPEDSSIYLCSVDGGLGTEAFFGQGTRLTVV.